Listed below are T cell receptor beta chains from one sample, sequenced in a study of T cell responses to AZD1222 COVID-19 vaccine. TCRdb's table, derived via immunoSEQ multiplex PCR, lists solely in-frame clones and lacks some. The sample has about 140,000 clones, more than 80% seen once; the top ten hold 2.5% to 3%. The material was peripheral blood, obtained on day 0 of AZD1222 vaccination. The source is an adult in good health. CDR3s include the opening cysteine and the closing phenylalanine or tryptophan.

>TRBV28
CASSSGNTEAFF
>TRBV4-2
CASSQEGGFNYGYTF
>TRBV28
CASSPPSWDRGRKGYTF
>TRBV3-1/TRBV3-2
CASPPEGAPGRTYNEQFF
>TRBV7-2
CASSLLGEAGVRGRNIQYF
>TRBV7-9
CATRGRGAQETQYF
>TRBV5-8
CASSLSVTRTDTQYF
>TRBV11-2
CASSGRTVTEAFF
>TRBV18
CASSFSYEQYF
>TRBV12-5
CASANIVGRASYEQYF
>TRBV27
CASSLSGRRTDGYTF
>TRBV9
CASSVLSGGANEQFF
>TRBV28
CASSNSLTSGNTIYF
>TRBV20-1
CSASFRGVYNEQFF
>TRBV6-6
CASSPPEPEGQPHSGNTIYF
>TRBV2
CASSKQGGATNEKLFF
>TRBV27
CASSFYQGNTGELFF
>TRBV4-1
CASSQGRGDEQFF
>TRBV6-2/TRBV6-3
CASSYLDGQGGQPQHF
>TRBV6-2/TRBV6-3
CASSYSTLNSPLHF
>TRBV27
CASRSGFFAYNEQFF
>TRBV4-3
CASSQEGDSVTEAFF
>TRBV4-1
CASSQGPGQQETQYF
>TRBV27
CASTDRGDRTDTQYF
>TRBV4-3
CASSQSTPGRYYGYTF
>TRBV29-1
CSVEDPGQGRTEAFF
>TRBV28
CASSNARQGAVSAEAFF